The rows below give T cell receptor beta chains drawn from one sample of a study of CD8 T cells in Susac syndrome. One entry per CDR3 protein results from TCRdb running MiXCR on the immunoSEQ multiplex PCR reads. The sample includes about 150,000 distinct CDR3 sequences, 85% to 95% of them seen just once. Sequencing was performed on CD8+ T cells from PBMCs. Every receptor here comes from a human donor with multiple sclerosis. The CDR3 runs from the conserved cysteine through the conserved F or W. A D gene is named only where the DNA matches it firmly. Clone size is stated in some rows and not others, as once, few, many or a class when expanded.

CDR3nt	CDR3aa	j_gene	v_gene	d_gene	abundance
TGCGCCAGCAGCTTTGGCGGGGACAGGGTCGATGAGCAGTTCTTC	CASSFGGDRVDEQFF	TRBJ2-1	TRBV5-1	TRBD1	.
TGTGCCAGCAGCTATCGACAGGGTAGCACAGATACGCAGTATTTT	CASSYRQGSTDTQYF	TRBJ2-3	TRBV11-2	TRBD1	.
TGTGCCAGCTCTGGGGGACGGTTATATGGCTACACCTTC	CASSGGRLYGYTF	TRBJ1-2	TRBV27	.	.
TGTGCCAGCAGCGTAGAGCCAGGCTACCCACCGGCGGACCAAGAGACCCAGTACTTC	CASSVEPGYPPADQETQYF	TRBJ2-5	TRBV9	.	.
TGTGCCAGCAGCTTAGATAGGACTAGCGGGGGGATCGAGCAGTACTTC	CASSLDRTSGGIEQYF	TRBJ2-7	TRBV7-2	TRBD2	.
TGCGCCAGCAGCCAAGAGCGGGGCATACCATTCGGTGAGCAGTTCTTC	CASSQERGIPFGEQFF	TRBJ2-1	TRBV4-3	.	.
TGTGCCAGCAGCCATACTTTAGAGACAGGGGGCACTGAAGCTTTCTTT	CASSHTLETGGTEAFF	TRBJ1-1	TRBV9	TRBD1	.
TGTGCCAGCAGCGTAGAGGACAGAACCTACGAGCAGTACTTC	CASSVEDRTYEQYF	TRBJ2-7	TRBV7-9	.	once
TGCGCCAGCAGCCAAGAAGGGGAGTCGGCGACAGATACGCAGTATTTT	CASSQEGESATDTQYF	TRBJ2-3	TRBV4-3	.	.
TGTGCCGGGCTAGGTCCAGGACCTTTGGAGCAGTACTTC	CAGLGPGPLEQYF	TRBJ2-7	TRBV30	.	.
TGTGCCAGCAGTGAAAAGTCCTCTGGGGCCAACGTCCTGACTTTC	CASSEKSSGANVLTF	TRBJ2-6	TRBV6-1	.	.
TGCAGTGCTCTAAGCGGGGTCTACAATGAGCAGTTCTTC	CSALSGVYNEQFF	TRBJ2-1	TRBV20-1	TRBD2	.
TGTGCCAGCAGTTCGAGTGAGGGCTACAATGAGCAGTTCTTC	CASSSSEGYNEQFF	TRBJ2-1	TRBV12-3/TRBV12-4	.	.
TGTGCCAGCAGCCCTTCAGGGAATGTGGCGACCGGGGAGCTGTTTTTT	CASSPSGNVATGELFF	TRBJ2-2	TRBV9	.	.
TGTGCCAGTAGTCCAGGGACCTCCTACGAGCAGTACTTC	CASSPGTSYEQYF	TRBJ2-7	TRBV19	.	.
TGCAGTGCTGTCGAAGTGCCGGATTGGGACACTGAAGCTTTCTTT	CSAVEVPDWDTEAFF	TRBJ1-1	TRBV20-1	.	.
TGTGCCAGTACCTCTTACATCTCCGGTGCCAGCAATCAGCCCCAGCATTTT	CASTSYISGASNQPQHF	TRBJ1-5	TRBV19	.	.
TGTGCCAGCAGTCCGGACAGCGTCTCCTACGAGCAGTACTTC	CASSPDSVSYEQYF	TRBJ2-7	TRBV6-2/TRBV6-3	.	.
TGTGCCAGCGGTGATGGGACCCAGTACTTC	CASGDGTQYF	TRBJ2-5	TRBV6-1	.	few
TGTGCCAGCAGTTTCTCCGGGACACTGAACACTGAAGCTTTCTTT	CASSFSGTLNTEAFF	TRBJ1-1	TRBV28	.	.
TGCAGCGTTGATCGGGGTTATAACTATGGCTACACCTTC	CSVDRGYNYGYTF	TRBJ1-2	TRBV29-1	.	.
TGTGCCAGCAGTTACTCTCGACGGGTAGACTACGAGCAGTACTTC	CASSYSRRVDYEQYF	TRBJ2-7	TRBV6-2/TRBV6-3	.	.
TGTGCCACCAGCAGGGACAGGGGTTCGACAGATACGCAGTATTTT	CATSRDRGSTDTQYF	TRBJ2-3	TRBV15	TRBD1	.
TGTGCCAGCAGTTACTCGTCCGAGCAGTACTTC	CASSYSSEQYF	TRBJ2-7	TRBV6-2/TRBV6-3	.	few
TGTGCCAGCAGGACAGGTTTAGAGACCCAGTACTTC	CASRTGLETQYF	TRBJ2-5	TRBV27	.	.
TGTGCCAGCAGCGTTGGCGGTGGGTACACAGATACGCAGTATTTT	CASSVGGGYTDTQYF	TRBJ2-3	TRBV9	.	.
TGTGCCAGCAGCCAAAAACAGCGCCCGACCAGAGGCTACACCTTC	CASSQKQRPTRGYTF	TRBJ1-2	TRBV12-3/TRBV12-4	.	.
TGTGCCAGCAGTCCGGGACAGAAAGAGACCCAGTACTTC	CASSPGQKETQYF	TRBJ2-5	TRBV27	TRBD1	.
TGTGCCAGCAGTCGGACAGGGGGAAGAACAGATACGCAGTATTTT	CASSRTGGRTDTQYF	TRBJ2-3	TRBV2	TRBD1	.
TGTGCCAGCAGTGGTCGACCGGGACAGGGGAGCTATGGCTACACCTTC	CASSGRPGQGSYGYTF	TRBJ1-2	TRBV28	TRBD1	.
TGTGCCTGGAGTGGAGACAGGGCCTACGAGCAGTACTTC	CAWSGDRAYEQYF	TRBJ2-7	TRBV30	TRBD1	.
TGTGCCAGCAGCTCCCTTGTGGATGGGGGGACAGCACGCTATGGCTACACCTTC	CASSSLVDGGTARYGYTF	TRBJ1-2	TRBV7-9	TRBD1	.
TGTGCCTGGACGGCAGCAGGGGGCGCGGGGAGCTATGGCTACACCTTC	CAWTAAGGAGSYGYTF	TRBJ1-2	TRBV30	TRBD1	.